This T cell receptor beta chain was recovered during a study of cytomegalovirus exposure and HLA in healthy donors. Whole-study results and caveats: Associated with cytomegalovirus, according to the listing, were around 170 TCR beta chains. The authors confirmed in vitro that three CMV-associated chains were specific for CMV antigens. Accounts indicate the classifier identified cytomegalovirus status with strong specificity and sensitivity.

The germline V gene encodes CDR1 MNHNS and CDR2 SASEGT. The CDR3 is 17 amino acids. V lost 2 bases, J lost 0 bases, and 14 bases lay in between. This clone was observed a single time. Its cognate antigen is unknown. The table came from immunoSEQ multiplex PCR; TCRdb's copy has only in-frame clones and leaves some out. Here the sample spans roughly 330,000 clones, around 90% being singletons. Material: PBMCs. The chain couples TRBV6-1 to TRBJ2-1; a weak D match, TRBD1 (6 bases). This clonotype was obtained from a young woman in good health and CMV-seropositive. The CDR3 DNA reads TGTGCCAGCAGTGAATCAGGGGCCCAGAGCTCCTACAATGAGCAGTTCTTC. Translation: CASSESGAQSSYNEQFF.